Listed here are 25 T cell receptor beta chains from one sample, sequenced in a study of identifying expanded T cells in peripheral blood. Clones were read by immunoSEQ multiplex PCR, and TCRdb kept only the in-frame ones, dropping some. Of under 150,000 clones in the sample, around 88% were seen once. Sequenced material: blood. Source of these receptors: a person aged 18 to 70 in good health.

The chain has TRBV6-5 and TRBJ1-1, with unresolved D. Germline V gene lookup returns CDR1 MNHEY and CDR2 SVGAGI. CDR3 size: 8 residues. V dropped 9 bases and J dropped 8 bases, with 4 bases sitting between them. CDR3 bases: TGTGCCAGTCTCGAAGCTTTCTTT. Protein sequence: CASLEAFF.

This chain joins TRBV7-2 and TRBJ2-1, with D perhaps matching TRBD1 (5 bases). This CDR3 has 13 residues. V gave up 1 base and J gave up 9 bases, with 10 bases separating them. Germline V gene lookup returns CDR1 SGHTA and CDR2 FQGNSA. The CDR3 DNA follows: TGTGCCAGCAGCTTAGAACTGGGGCGTGAGCAGTTCTTC. Encoded protein: CASSLELGREQFF.

The chain recombines TRBV2 with TRBJ2-2; D is uncertain. This CDR3 region has 13 residues. Looked up from germline, CDR1 is SNHLY and CDR2 is FYNNEI. Between the trimmed V and J ends, which lost 1 base and 6 bases, there was a span of 6 bases. DNA for the CDR3: TGTGCCAGCAGTGAAGACCGGCCCGGGGAGCTGTTTTTT. Translating gives CASSEDRPGELFF.

The chain combines TRBV5-4 with TRBJ2-7; D ambiguous. The germline V gene has CDR1 SGHNT and CDR2 YYREEE (reference sequence). The CDR3 loop spans 12 amino acids. The V end was cut by 4 bases, the J end by 5 bases, with 10 bases between. CDR3 in DNA: TGTGCCAGCAGCCTTAGTGGGAACGAGCAGTACTTC. It specifies CASSLSGNEQYF.

Here the CDR3 DNA reads TGTGCCAGCACTAGCGGGAGGTTCGAGCAGTACTTC. As protein: CASTSGRFEQYF. The chain couples TRBV2 to TRBJ2-7, with 11 bases matching TRBD2. The CDR3 runs 12 residues. The germline V gene encodes CDR1 SNHLY and CDR2 FYNNEI. V lost 7 bases to trimming and J lost 6 bases; unmatched junction nucleotides: 2.

This clone was recorded once. This sequence joins TRBV30 and TRBJ1-2; TRBD1 matches 8 bases. The CDR3 has 16 residues. Germline V gene data show CDR1 as GTSNPN and CDR2 as SVGIG (reference sequence). V lost 0 bases and J lost 0; bases outside the gene matches: 6. Here the CDR3 reads CAWSVLQGAANYGYTF. CDR3 bases: TGTGCCTGGAGTGTACTTCAGGGGGCGGCTAACTATGGCTACACCTTC.

The chain uses TRBV20-1 and TRBJ2-3; the D is unclear. Trimming cost V 5 bases and J 4 bases, with 4 bases left between them. Per germline, CDR1 DFQATT and CDR2 SNEGSKA (reference sequence). This CDR3 is built from 10 residues. CDR3 sequence reads: CSAGADTQYF. Here the CDR3 DNA reads TGCAGTGCTGGGGCAGATACGCAGTATTTT.

This chain links TRBV5-1 with TRBJ2-5, with D hard to call. Trimming took off 7 bases at V and 5 bases at J, with 15 bases between the two ends. The CDR3 runs 13 residues. Germline loops: CDR1 SGHRS, CDR2 YFSETQ. The CDR3 DNA follows: TGCGCCAGCTTGGTCGGCCCTGGGGAGACCCAGTACTTC. Amino acids: CASLVGPGETQYF.

This clone was picked up a small number of times. This chain connects TRBV14 to TRBJ2-7, with D possibly being TRBD1 or TRBD2 (6 bases each). CDR3 length: 15 amino acids. Trimming left V 4 bases short and J 1 base short, with 14 bases between. The germline V gene encodes CDR1 SGHDN and CDR2 FVKESK. The CDR3 DNA follows: TGTGCCAGCAGCCCCCTGGGGGGCCAATCCTACGAGCAGTACTTC. Translation gives CASSPLGGQSYEQYF. The complete variable domain, with remaining parts taken from reference TRBV14 and TRBJ2-7, reads EAGVTQFPSHSVIEKGQTVTLRCDPISGHDNLYWYRRVMGKEIKFLLHFVKESKQDESGMPNNRFLAERTGGTYSTLKVQPAELEDSGVYFCASSPLGGQSYEQYFGPGTRLTVT.

The chain recombines TRBV4-1 with TRBJ2-5; TRBD1 agrees at 7 bases. The tail of the sequence fits TRBJ2-7 better, so the J call may be wrong. This CDR3 is built from 14 residues. CDR1 and CDR2 from the germline V gene are MGHRA and YSYEKL. The CDR3 here is CASSQDDRETEQYF. CDR3 DNA sequence: TGCGCCAGCAGCCAAGATGACAGGGAAACCGAGCAGTACTTC.

This chain joins TRBV4-1 and TRBJ2-3; D remains ambiguous. Germline loops: CDR1 MGHRA, CDR2 YSYEKL. V dropped 2 bases and J dropped 2 bases, with 11 bases sitting between them. The CDR3 is made up of 15 amino acids. As DNA, the CDR3 is TGCGCCAGCAGCCAACTTCCTCAAACCACAGATACGCAGTATTTT. Translation gives CASSQLPQTTDTQYF.

This rearrangement joins TRBV5-4 to TRBJ1-2; 9 nucleotides agree with TRBD1. V was clipped by 5 bases and J by 8 bases; unmatched bases: 10. The CDR3 length is 14 residues. Germline lookup yields CDR1 SGHNT and CDR2 YYREEE (reference sequence). The CDR3 DNA reads TGTGCCAGCAGACGGGACAGGGTGATGGGCGGCTACACCTTC. It yields the protein CASRRDRVMGGYTF. Full variable domain (missing parts from reference TRBV5-4 and TRBJ1-2): ETGVTQSPTHLIKTRGQQVTLRCSSQSGHNTVSWYQQALGQGPQFIFQYYREEENGRGNFPPRFSGLQFPNYSSELNVNALELDDSALYLCASRRDRVMGGYTFGSGTRLTVV.

The chain couples TRBV7-9 to TRBJ1-1, with 9 bases lining up with TRBD1. Germline loops: CDR1 SEHNR, CDR2 FQNEAQ (reference sequence). The CDR3 is 14 residues long. V was pared by 4 bases and J by 4 bases, with 4 bases of the junction left unmatched. The CDR3 reads CASSSGQGTTEAFF. The CDR3 DNA sequence: TGTGCCAGCAGCTCTGGACAGGGGACCACTGAAGCTTTCTTT.

The chain couples TRBV7-2 to TRBJ2-2; 8 nucleotides align to TRBD2. The germline V gene encodes CDR1 SGHTA and CDR2 FQGNSA. There are 16 residues in the CDR3. The junction had 6 bases not matched to a gene; V was cut back by 5 bases and J by 1 base. CDR3 sequence (DNA): TGTGCCAGCAGCCCTGCCGGGACTAGGAACACCGGGGAGCTGTTTTTT. It specifies CASSPAGTRNTGELFF.

The J gene is TRBJ1-1, the V gene TRBV7-9; D is ambiguous. The V gene lost 6 bases and the J gene lost 0 bases, with 11 bases spanning the gap. In germline, CDR1 is SEHNR, CDR2 FQNEAQ (reference sequence). CDR3 size: 14 residues. The CDR3 here is CASRGGIMNTEAFF. Written as DNA, the CDR3 is TGTGCCAGCAGGGGCGGAATAATGAACACTGAAGCTTTCTTT.

The chain combines TRBV27 with TRBJ2-7; 14 positions agree with TRBD2. The CDR3 loop spans 20 amino acids. V lost 6 bases, J lost 0 bases, and 16 bases stayed unmatched. Germline V lookup: CDR1 MNHEY, CDR2 SMNVEV (reference sequence). CDR3 residues: CASSLFTPGLAGVPSYEQYF. The CDR3 DNA sequence: TGTGCCAGCAGCCTCTTCACCCCGGGACTAGCGGGGGTTCCCTCCTACGAGCAGTACTTC.

The chain is built from TRBV19 and TRBJ1-2; D is undetermined. The CDR3 loop spans 12 amino acids. The germline V gene encodes CDR1 LNHDA and CDR2 SQIVND (reference sequence). V was pared by 6 bases and J by 8 bases, with 13 bases between. CDR3 DNA: TGTGCCAGTAGCTTCGGGCCCGAAGGCTACACCTTC. Translating it yields CASSFGPEGYTF.

There are many counts of this clone. The chain couples TRBV6-1 to TRBJ1-4; D is perhaps TRBD1 (5 bases). Trimming pared 1 base from V and 5 bases from J, leaving 11 bases between. Germline lookup yields CDR1 MNHNS and CDR2 SASEGT. The CDR3 is 15 amino acids. The CDR3 here is CASSEVAGQNEKLFF. For the CDR3, the DNA is TGTGCCAGCAGTGAAGTGGCTGGACAAAATGAAAAACTGTTTTTT.

This clone was counted a few times. This rearrangement joins TRBV19 to TRBJ1-2, with a weak D call TRBD1 (5 bases). There are 15 residues in the CDR3. Germline V CDR1 and CDR2: LNHDA, SQIVND (reference sequence). With 6 bases removed from V and 1 base from J, the gap between germline ends came to 15 bases. CDR3 in amino acids: CASSPIWGGNYGYTF. For the CDR3, the DNA is TGTGCCAGTAGCCCCATTTGGGGGGGTAACTATGGCTACACCTTC. The complete variable domain, with remaining parts taken from reference TRBV19 and TRBJ1-2, reads DGGITQSPKYLFRKEGQNVTLSCEQNLNHDAMYWYRQDPGQGLRLIYYSQIVNDFQKGDIAEGYSVSREKKESFPLTVTSAQKNPTAFYLCASSPIWGGNYGYTFGSGTRLTVV.

The rearrangement uses TRBV9 and TRBJ1-2; tentatively, D is TRBD1 (5 bases). This CDR3 spans 15 amino acids. Trimming took off 4 bases at V and 0 bases at J, with 13 bases between the two ends. Germline V CDR1 and CDR2: SGDLS, YYNGEE. The CDR3 sequence: CASSHTRGANYGYTF. CDR3 in DNA: TGTGCCAGCAGCCACACGAGGGGAGCTAACTATGGCTACACCTTC.

V and J are TRBV19 and TRBJ2-1; D may be TRBD1 (6 bases). Trimming took 5 bases from V and 10 from J, leaving 9 bases between them. This CDR3 has 11 residues. Germline CDR1 is LNHDA and CDR2 is SQIVND (reference sequence). The CDR3 nucleotides are TGTGCCAGTAGTCAGGGGTGGGAGCAGTTCTTC. The encoded protein is CASSQGWEQFF.

The chain is built from TRBV29-1 and TRBJ1-6, with TRBD1 matching 7 bases. V lost 6 bases to trimming and J lost 7 bases; unmatched junction nucleotides: 12. Germline V gives CDR1 SQVTM, CDR2 ANQGSEA. The CDR3 runs 15 residues. CDR3 residues: CSVRDREARNSPLHF. The CDR3 nucleotides are TGCAGCGTACGAGACAGGGAGGCAAGAAATTCACCCCTCCACTTT.

The V gene is TRBV14, the J gene TRBJ2-7; the match to TRBD1 covers 7 bases. The CDR3 covers 11 residues. The ends lost 1 base at V and 9 bases at J; junction bases unmatched: 0. Germline CDR1 is SGHDN and CDR2 is FVKESK. DNA of the CDR3: TGTGCCAGCAGCCAAGGGACAGGGCAGTACTTC. Translation gives CASSQGTGQYF.

V is TRBV6-1 and J is TRBJ2-1; 9 positions agree with TRBD1. Germline lookup yields CDR1 MNHNS and CDR2 SASEGT. The CDR3 has 13 amino acids. Trimming at V came to 8 bases and at J to 9 bases, leaving 8 bases not matched to a gene. The CDR3 DNA sequence: TGTGCCAGCCAGACAGGGGGTAGGTCTGAGCAGTTCTTC. It translates to CASQTGGRSEQFF.

This clone has a single count. V is TRBV5-1 and J is TRBJ2-1; maybe TRBD2 (6 bases). CDR1 is SGHRS and CDR2 is YFSETQ in the germline V gene. The V end was cut by 2 bases, the J end by 7 bases, with 13 bases between. The CDR3 covers 14 residues. The CDR3 reads CASSFGTSLNEQFF. The CDR3 coding sequence is TGCGCCAGCAGCTTCGGGACTTCCCTTAATGAGCAGTTCTTC.